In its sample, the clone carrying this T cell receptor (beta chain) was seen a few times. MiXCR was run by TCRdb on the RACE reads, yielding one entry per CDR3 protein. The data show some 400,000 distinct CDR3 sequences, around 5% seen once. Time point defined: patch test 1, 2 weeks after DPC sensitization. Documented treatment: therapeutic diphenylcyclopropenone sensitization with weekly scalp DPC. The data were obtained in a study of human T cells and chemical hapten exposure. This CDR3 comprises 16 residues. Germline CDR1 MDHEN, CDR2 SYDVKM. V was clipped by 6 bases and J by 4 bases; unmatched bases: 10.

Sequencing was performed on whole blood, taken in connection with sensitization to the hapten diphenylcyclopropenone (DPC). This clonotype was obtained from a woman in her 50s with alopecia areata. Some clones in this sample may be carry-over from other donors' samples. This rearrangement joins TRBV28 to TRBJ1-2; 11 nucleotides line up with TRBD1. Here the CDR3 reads CASSTGTGGLSYGYTF. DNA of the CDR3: TGTGCCAGCAGCACCGGGACAGGGGGTTTAAGCTATGGCTACACCTTC.